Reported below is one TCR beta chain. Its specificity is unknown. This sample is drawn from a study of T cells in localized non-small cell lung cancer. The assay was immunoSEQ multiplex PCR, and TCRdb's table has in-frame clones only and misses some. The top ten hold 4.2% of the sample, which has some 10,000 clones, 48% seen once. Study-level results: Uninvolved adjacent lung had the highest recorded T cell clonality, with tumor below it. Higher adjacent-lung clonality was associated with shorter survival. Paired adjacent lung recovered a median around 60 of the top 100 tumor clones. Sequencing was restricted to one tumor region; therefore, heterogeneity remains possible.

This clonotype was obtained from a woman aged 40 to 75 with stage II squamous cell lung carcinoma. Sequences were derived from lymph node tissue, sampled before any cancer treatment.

This CDR3 is CASSIPRGGGNEQFF. As DNA, the CDR3 is TGTGCCAGTAGCATCCCGCGGGGGGGTGGCAATGAGCAGTTCTTC. This rearrangement joins TRBV19 to TRBJ2-1, with 9 bases fitting TRBD2. V dropped 6 bases and J dropped 6; count of bases not matched to a gene: 9. The CDR3 extends over 15 amino acids. Germline V gene data show CDR1 as LNHDA and CDR2 as SQIVND (reference sequence).